This TCR beta chain was captured in a study of T-cell reconstitution after alpha-beta-depleted transplantation in children. This CDR3 spans 13 amino acids. Germline V gives CDR1 ENHRY, CDR2 SYGVKD. Trimming pared 6 bases from V and 1 base from J, leaving 6 bases between. The authors prepared the TCRbeta library with unique molecular identifiers. Each CDR3 protein is one row after TCRdb ran MiXCR on the PCR reads. There are roughly 7,900 distinct CDR3 sequences in the sample; roughly 13% occur only once, and around 50% lies in the top ten. This clonotype was counted at least ten times. Specimen: PBMCs, mostly from graft donor cells, collected 60 days after TCRalphabeta/CD19-depleted stem cell transplant. The chain employs TRBV10-3 and TRBJ2-2; a possible D gene is TRBD1 (6 bases). This TCR derives from a patient aged 2-10 years who had a stem cell transplant for inherited bone marrow failure, so the T cells may come from the graft donor. The CDR3 loop is CAIRTGNTGELFF. DNA of the CDR3: TGTGCCATCAGGACAGGGAACACCGGGGAGCTGTTTTTT.